The T cell receptor beta chain described here comes from a study of lymphopenia after photon versus proton radiotherapy. Overall study findings and caveats: Oligoclonal CD8+ Temra expansion after nadir drove photon patients' diversity drop.

As concerns this clone: Its antigen remains unidentified.

Sequencing used immunoSEQ multiplex PCR; TCRdb keeps in-frame clones, though not all of them. The sample contains around 30,000 clones, roughly 89% of which appear only once. Per germline, CDR1 WSHSY and CDR2 SAAADI. Trimming removed 2 bases at V and 3 bases at J, with 11 bases between. The CDR3 covers 16 residues. This material consisted of peripheral blood, taken from a patient treated with proton-based radiotherapy. The TCR comes from a woman aged 65 to 85 with pancreatic cancer. Some clones in this sample may be carry-over from other donors' samples. The rearrangement links TRBV10-2 to TRBJ1-6; D perhaps matches TRBD1 (5 bases). The CDR3 here is CASSEADSLYNSPLHF. CDR3 nucleotide sequence: TGCGCCAGCAGTGAGGCCGACAGCCTCTATAATTCACCCCTCCACTTT.